This T cell receptor beta chain was recovered during a study of T cell clones after liver transplantation. Looking at the study overall: TCRbeta sequencing after a pre-transplant mixed lymphocyte reaction identified graft-donor-reactive clones, later tracked in post-transplant blood.

General study points: Graft donor-reactive T cells may have migrated into the graft rather than being deleted.

Assay: immunoSEQ multiplex PCR; the TCRdb copy retains only in-frame clones and omits some. The data show 75,000 to 95,000 clones, under 90% seen once. As for this clone: Antigen specificity is unknown.

The sample consisted of CD4+ T cells from blood, taken around 50 months after liver transplant. The TCR originated in a human patient who received a liver transplant. A share of the T cells may be of graft donor origin.

The chain's CDR3 is CASSLSRGSAEAFF. The CDR3 DNA is TGTGCCAGCAGTTTATCGAGGGGGTCCGCTGAAGCTTTCTTT. This chain links TRBV27 with TRBJ1-1; D possibly corresponds to TRBD1 (6 bases). Germline CDR1 is MNHEY and CDR2 is SMNVEV (reference sequence). This CDR3 has 14 amino acids. V dropped 0 bases and J dropped 6 bases, with 11 bases sitting between them.